This TCR beta chain was captured in a study of shared clonotypes between healthy human individuals. CDR1 is SEHNR, CDR2 FQNEAQ, per germline (reference sequence). The CDR3 totals 14 residues. After removal of 3 bases from V and 5 bases from J, the junction contained 6 bases not matched to a gene. Original analysis: As immunoSEQ supplied junction-only sequences (without quality scores), filtering differed. The protocol was immunoSEQ multiplex PCR, while the TCRdb copy is restricted to in-frame clones and leaves out a portion. Clonal size and the V and J genes are those of that table, whereas D and trimming came from the DNA. The sample consists of 2,500,000 or so clones, just over 90% of them appearing once.

This sequence was found in a man aged 18 to 29 in good health. This chain joins TRBV7-9 and TRBJ1-1; 7 bases agree with TRBD1. Input material: naive CD4+ T cells sorted from blood. The subset was: CD45RA+ positively selected. The DNA for the CDR3 is TGTGCCAGCAGCTTTCTGACAGGGAGTACTGAAGCTTTCTTT. Protein: CASSFLTGSTEAFF.